Here is one TCR beta chain with its context. Its binding antigen is unknown. Per-nucleotide qualities are absent, and no much larger clonotype sits a single base away. V is pruned by 4 bases and J by 5 bases, leaving 6 bases of the junction without a gene match. Counted from cysteine to phenylalanine, this CDR3 has 14 amino acids. Only CDR3 DNA is held: 42 bases, read in frame from base 1. CDR1 and CDR2, per the germline V gene, are SGHTS and YDEGEE. The record originates from a study of STAT3 mutations in large granular lymphocyte leukemia (dated by TCRdb to the late 2010s). General notes on the study: Canonical activating STAT3 mutations were detected in roughly half of the longitudinally sequenced T-LGLL patients. As controls, the study also included longitudinal sequencing of a couple of patients with natural killer LGL leukemia. From an initial cohort of 207 LGL patients, approximately 17 representative T-LGLL cases were picked for longitudinal TCRbeta and STAT3 sequencing. One or more immunosuppressive therapy regimens were given to more than half of T-LGLL patients, and hematologic response was seen in around 36% of the treated patients. Each patient was sequenced at an average of approximately 4 time points, ranging from 2 to 8 samplings. Serial deep sequencing of TCRbeta CDR3 and STAT3 was performed in patients with T-cell large granular lymphocyte leukemia to reconstruct clonal hierarchy and dynamics. Points the paper makes about the study in general: Variable intervals between samplings and differing treatment regimens complicated linking therapy response to changes in TCR clonal burden. In about 35% of the 18 patients, TCR clonotype switching occurred after therapy, and every newly emerging clone was STAT3 wild type. In several patients, dominant TCR clone burden exceeded STAT3 mutant burden, suggesting STAT3 mutation arose secondarily within a pre-expanded clone. Persisting codominant clonotypes in some patients meant a small but highly pathogenic clone may have been missed. Because no samples were available when a clone first appeared, clonal expansion was inferred from samplings taken at other points. All T-LGLL patients had at least one immunodominant TCRbeta clonotype, and roughly half had multiple immunodominant subclonotypes.

An Illumina MiSeq was used to sequence the TCRbeta libraries, yielding an average of around 41,000 productive templates per sample. TCRbeta CDR3 libraries were generated with the immunoSEQ assay using multiplex PCR amplification. Concerning the study's data processing: Following a previously defined approach, repertoire diversity was calculated, and values close to 0 point to extremely monoclonal samples. The source is immuneACCESS, and TCRdb retained only in-frame sequences with V and J called. Part of the clones is not carried over; for the studies checked, unresolved V genes explain less than half of this, and the remainder is unexplained. D and trimming were read from the DNA, whereas the V and J calls and clone size are those reported in that table. This sample has roughly 2,500 clones in its table, and about 62% of those were observed once. Roughly 90% of the sample comes from the top ten.

DNA was extracted from blood mononuclear cells, with the same DNA used for both TCR and STAT3 sequencing. The specimen was peripheral blood mononuclear cells. This clonotype originated in a man aged 55-75 years with T-cell large granular lymphocyte leukemia. Some clones in this sample may be carry-over from other donors' samples. The age is the age at diagnosis. The V and J segments used are TRBV5-8 and TRBJ2-5; 9 central bases correspond to TRBD1. The CDR3 reads as follows: CASSLGTGRETQYF. The nucleotides are TGTGCCAGCAGCCTAGGGACAGGGCGGGAGACCCAGTACTTC.